Below, 27 T cell receptor beta chains from the same sample are listed, as sequenced in a study of blood T cell repertoires in COVID-19. Measured with immunoSEQ multiplex PCR; TCRdb has only the in-frame clones, and not every one. Counted here are about 150,000 clones, around 83% occurring once; the ten biggest clones make up about 29%. The specimen was peripheral blood. The receptors stem from a woman in her fifties or sixties with acute or convalescent COVID-19.

The chain uses TRBV6-5 and TRBJ1-2; D remains ambiguous. Germline CDR1 MNHEY, CDR2 SVGAGI. With 11 bases removed from V and 4 bases from J, the gap between germline ends came to 17 bases. The CDR3 runs to 13 residues. In DNA form, the CDR3 reads TGTGCCGCGCCCCGCCCTAGAGGCTATGGCTACACCTTC. It yields the protein CAAPRPRGYGYTF.

The rearrangement joins TRBV18 to TRBJ1-4; D call uncertain. The germline V gene has CDR1 KGHSH and CDR2 LQKENI. The CDR3 totals 14 residues. Between the trimmed V and J ends, which lost 5 bases and 4 bases, there was a span of 11 bases. CDR3 region: CASSVGGLNEKLFF. CDR3 nucleotide sequence: TGTGCCAGCTCAGTTGGCGGACTTAATGAAAAACTGTTTTTT. Supplemented by reference TRBV18 and TRBJ1-4, the full variable domain reads NAGVMQNPRHLVRRRGQEARLRCSPMKGHSHVYWYRQLPEEGLKFMVYLQKENIIDESGMPKERFSAEFPKEGPSILRIQQVVRGDSAAYFCASSVGGLNEKLFFGSGTQLSVL.

The V gene is TRBV7-6, the J gene TRBJ2-1; 11 nucleotides match TRBD2. Germline CDR1 reads SGHVS; CDR2 reads FNYEAQ. V was pared by 3 bases and J by 8 bases, with 9 bases of the junction left unmatched. The CDR3 has 16 residues. The CDR3 coding sequence is TGTGCCAGCAGCTTTCTAGGTAGCGGGGGGGCCGATGAGCAGTTCTTC. It specifies CASSFLGSGGADEQFF.

V is TRBV7-6 and J is TRBJ1-5, with 7 bases identical to TRBD1. After removal of 1 base from V and 2 bases from J, the junction contained 8 bases not matched to a gene. Germline V gene sequence: CDR1 SGHVS, CDR2 FNYEAQ. The CDR3 totals 17 residues. The CDR3 loop reads CASSLGQGGIGNQPQHF. The CDR3 nucleotides are TGTGCCAGCAGCTTAGGGCAGGGGGGAATAGGCAATCAGCCCCAGCATTTT. Variable domain in full (rest from reference TRBV7-6 and TRBJ1-5): GAGVSQSPRYKVTKRGQDVALRCDPISGHVSLYWYRQALGQGPEFLTYFNYEAQQDKSGLPNDRFSAERPEGSISTLTIQRTEQRDSAMYRCASSLGQGGIGNQPQHFGDGTRLSIL.

The chain uses TRBV9 and TRBJ2-7; D is undetermined. The V gene lost 3 bases and the J gene lost 0 bases, with 13 bases spanning the gap. Germline V gives CDR1 SGDLS, CDR2 YYNGEE. This CDR3 spans 15 amino acids. Here the CDR3 DNA reads TGTGCCAGCAGCGCATACCGACGGAGCTCCTACGAGCAGTACGTC. This codes for CASSAYRRSSYEQYV.

This clone appeared a few times. The chain has TRBV5-1 and TRBJ1-5; 8 positions agree with TRBD1. CDR3 length: 14 residues. From germline, CDR1 is SGHRS and CDR2 YFSETQ. The trim removed 4 bases at V and 5 bases at J, leaving 5 bases unmatched. CDR3 DNA: TGCGCCAGCAGCCCAGGGGGCAGGGATCAGCCCCAGCATTTT. Translation gives CASSPGGRDQPQHF.

The genes are TRBV3-1 (or the pseudogene TRBV3-2) and TRBJ2-3; 9 bases fit TRBD2. The V gene end was trimmed by 4 bases and the J gene end by 5 bases; junction bases not matched to a gene: 13. Looked up from germline, CDR1 is LGHDT and CDR2 is YNNKEL (reference sequence). This CDR3 is built from 17 residues. CDR3 nucleotides: TGTGCCAGCAGCCCGTGGGGCGGGGGGGCGTTTGAAGATACGCAGTATTTT. It codes for CASSPWGGGAFEDTQYF.

V usage is TRBV18 and J usage is TRBJ1-1; a possible D gene is TRBD1 (5 bases). The length of the CDR3 is 15 residues. Per germline, CDR1 KGHSH and CDR2 LQKENI. Trimming took off 2 bases at V and 3 bases at J, with 13 bases between the two ends. For the CDR3, the DNA is TGTGCCAGCTCACCATTCCAGGGTGAGCACACTGAAGCTTTCTTT. Translating it yields CASSPFQGEHTEAFF. The variable domain in full, with the rest retrieved from reference TRBV18 and TRBJ1-1, is NAGVMQNPRHLVRRRGQEARLRCSPMKGHSHVYWYRQLPEEGLKFMVYLQKENIIDESGMPKERFSAEFPKEGPSILRIQQVVRGDSAAYFCASSPFQGEHTEAFFGQGTRLTVV.

This chain joins TRBV3-1 (or the pseudogene TRBV3-2) and TRBJ1-1; possible D gene TRBD1, 5 bases. This CDR3 has 14 residues. Trimming pared 2 bases from V and 4 bases from J, leaving 11 bases between. CDR1 is LGHDT and CDR2 is YNNKEL in the germline V gene (reference sequence). As DNA, the CDR3 is TGTGCCAGCAGCCAAAAGGGAGGGGTCACTGAAGCTTTCTTT. It is translated as CASSQKGGVTEAFF.

The chain employs TRBV6-5 and TRBJ2-2; 7 bases align to TRBD2. The CDR3 loop spans 15 amino acids. From germline, CDR1 is MNHEY and CDR2 SVGAGI. After removal of 6 bases from V and 7 bases from J, the junction contained 11 bases not matched to a gene. CDR3 in DNA: TGTGCCAGCAGGGCCGCAGGCCGCGGGGGCGGGGAGCTGTTTTTT. It is translated as CASRAAGRGGGELFF.

The V call is TRBV6-2 or TRBV6-3, the J call TRBJ1-3, with D perhaps TRBD1 (5 bases). Germline CDR1 is MNHEY and CDR2 is SVGEGT. V was cut by 3 bases and J by 0 bases, with 12 bases left in between. The CDR3 contains 16 residues. In DNA, the CDR3 is TGTGCCAGCAGTTATGGACACCCGACCTCTGGAAACACCATATATTTT. Translation gives CASSYGHPTSGNTIYF.

V usage is TRBV6-5 and J usage is TRBJ2-1; possible D gene TRBD1, 5 bases. The CDR3 length is 13 residues. The germline V and J ends were trimmed by 8 bases and 7 bases, with 15 bases remaining between them. Germline-derived CDR1 and CDR2 are MNHEY and SVGAGI. The CDR3 is CASVGQRANEQFF. The CDR3 nucleotides are TGTGCCAGCGTGGGGCAGCGAGCTAATGAGCAGTTCTTC.

The J gene is TRBJ1-5, the V gene TRBV5-5; 10 bases fit TRBD1. This CDR3 comprises 15 residues. The V gene end was trimmed by 4 bases and the J gene end by 7 bases; junction bases not matched to a gene: 8. Per the germline V gene, CDR1 is SGHKS and CDR2 is YYEKEE (reference sequence). The CDR3: CASSTWTGGSQPQHF. DNA of the CDR3: TGTGCCAGCAGCACTTGGACAGGGGGAAGCCAGCCCCAGCATTTT.

The rearrangement joins TRBV27 to TRBJ2-1; 7 nucleotides agree with TRBD1. Germline-derived CDR1 and CDR2 are MNHEY and SMNVEV (reference sequence). V shed 6 bases, J shed 10 bases, and the junction held 12 bases outside the gene matches. The length of the CDR3 is 14 residues. The DNA for the CDR3 is TGTGCCAGCAGCTTGACAGGGATACTAGGGGAGCAGTTCTTC. Residues: CASSLTGILGEQFF.

The J gene is TRBJ2-5, the V gene TRBV5-1; D is uncertain. CDR1 SGHRS and CDR2 YFSETQ come from the germline V gene. The CDR3 runs 14 residues. V was cut by 2 bases and J by 7 bases, with 15 bases left in between. The CDR3 sequence: CASSLESDAGTQYF. CDR3 bases: TGCGCCAGCAGCTTAGAGTCAGACGCAGGGACCCAGTACTTC.

The chain links TRBV5-1 to TRBJ2-3; 9 nucleotides align to TRBD2. CDR3 length: 19 residues. The J segment lost 5 bases and the V segment lost 1 base, leaving 17 bases of the junction unmatched. Germline V lookup: CDR1 SGHRS, CDR2 YFSETQ. The chain's CDR3 is CASSLWVATSGGLGDTQYF. Here the CDR3 DNA reads TGCGCCAGCAGCTTGTGGGTAGCCACGAGCGGGGGGCTGGGAGATACGCAGTATTTT. The whole variable domain, filled in from reference TRBV5-1 and TRBJ2-3, reads KAGVTQTPRYLIKTRGQQVTLSCSPISGHRSVSWYQQTPGQGLQFLFEYFSETQRNKGNFPGRFSGRQFSNSRSEMNVSTLELGDSALYLCASSLWVATSGGLGDTQYFGPGTRLTVL.

The V call is TRBV4-1, the J call TRBJ1-2; D uncertain. From germline, CDR1 is MGHRA and CDR2 YSYEKL. The CDR3 length is 17 residues. The V and J ends lost 2 bases and 4 bases respectively, with 20 bases between them. The CDR3 region is CASSQQWALGILYGYTF. Written as DNA, the CDR3 is TGCGCCAGCAGCCAACAGTGGGCCCTCGGGATTCTCTATGGCTACACCTTC.

The chain has TRBV10-3 and TRBJ2-5; possibly TRBD2 for D (6 bases). Trimming removed 5 bases from V and 0 bases from J, with 7 bases in between. This CDR3 comprises 13 residues. CDR1 ENHRY and CDR2 SYGVKD come from the germline V gene. CDR3 sequence: CAISRDYQETQYF. The CDR3 DNA is TGTGCCATCAGTAGGGACTACCAAGAGACCCAGTACTTC.

This chain links TRBV7-6 with TRBJ2-5; 9 bases are a match to TRBD2. CDR1 and CDR2 (germline): SGHVS, FNYEAQ. The CDR3 sequence is 15 residues long. The J segment lost 4 bases and the V segment lost 0 bases, leaving 3 bases of the junction unmatched. CDR3 bases: TGTGCCAGCAGCTTAGCGGGCGGGGGGGGAGAGACCCAGTACTTC. As protein: CASSLAGGGGETQYF.

The chain couples TRBV4-1 to TRBJ1-2, with D maybe TRBD1 (6 bases). Germline values: CDR1 MGHRA, CDR2 YSYEKL. The CDR3 spans 15 residues. Trimming stripped 1 base from V and 0 bases from J, with 9 bases between. The CDR3 coding sequence is TGCGCCAGCAGCCAAGGGACAGCCTCTAACTATGGCTACACCTTC. It codes for CASSQGTASNYGYTF.

The chain carries TRBV28 and TRBJ1-2, with TRBD1 matching 7 bases. V shed 2 bases, J shed 2 bases, and the junction held 2 bases outside the gene matches. This CDR3 region has 14 residues. Germline assignment: CDR1 MDHEN and CDR2 SYDVKM. The CDR3 sequence: CASSLGQANYGYTF. The CDR3 region has the DNA TGTGCCAGCAGTTTAGGACAGGCCAACTATGGCTACACCTTC.

This chain joins TRBV12-3 or TRBV12-4 and TRBJ1-2; D gene uncertain. The CDR3 totals 13 residues. Trimming shortened V by 5 bases and J by 3 bases, and 10 bases separated the two germline ends. The CDR3 loop is CASSPSGDYGYTF. The DNA of the CDR3 is TGTGCCAGCAGTCCCAGCGGCGACTATGGCTACACCTTC.

The V and J genes are TRBV5-4 and TRBJ2-2; 8 bases match TRBD2. The ends lost 1 base at V and 5 bases at J; junction bases unmatched: 4. The germline CDR1 and CDR2 sequences are SGHNT and YYREEE (reference sequence). The CDR3 runs to 15 residues. CDR3 bases: TGTGCCAGCAGCTTGCCAGCGGGGGATACCGGGGAGCTGTTTTTT. Its translation is CASSLPAGDTGELFF.

The rearrangement joins TRBV19 to TRBJ2-1; 9 bases are a match to TRBD2. There are 15 residues in the CDR3. Unmatched junction bases numbered 11, after V lost 5 bases and J lost 9 bases. The germline V gene encodes CDR1 LNHDA and CDR2 SQIVND (reference sequence). CDR3 nucleotides: TGTGCCAGTAGTCTCCCGACTAGCGGTGGTGGTGAGCAGTTCTTC. Amino acids: CASSLPTSGGGEQFF.

This rearrangement joins TRBV5-1 to TRBJ1-1; D is ambiguous. This CDR3 region has 17 residues. Between the trimmed V and J ends, which lost 4 bases and 6 bases, there was a span of 25 bases. Germline CDR1 and CDR2: SGHRS and YFSETQ. The CDR3 region has the DNA TGCGCCAGCAGCCCCTCAGGAGGGTTGGGTCCCTCCTCTGAAGCTTTCTTT. This translates into CASSPSGGLGPSSEAFF.

The CDR3 here is CASSLTTGGSTDTQYF. The DNA of the CDR3 is TGTGCCAGCAGCTTGACGACGGGGGGGAGCACAGATACGCAGTATTTT. The rearrangement uses TRBV5-5 and TRBJ2-3; 8 bases align to TRBD2. CDR1 is SGHKS, CDR2 YYEKEE, per germline (reference sequence). CDR3 length: 16 residues. J lost 0 bases, V lost 1 base, and 4 bases had no gene match.

This sequence joins TRBV5-1 and TRBJ2-1; D not resolved. This CDR3 is 14 amino acids long. Germline-derived CDR1 and CDR2 are SGHRS and YFSETQ. Trimming took 0 bases from V and 8 from J, leaving 12 bases between them. The CDR3 DNA follows: TGCGCCAGCAGCTTGGCACAGCCCGTGGATGAGCAGTTCTTC. This codes for CASSLAQPVDEQFF. Full variable domain (missing parts from reference TRBV5-1 and TRBJ2-1): KAGVTQTPRYLIKTRGQQVTLSCSPISGHRSVSWYQQTPGQGLQFLFEYFSETQRNKGNFPGRFSGRQFSNSRSEMNVSTLELGDSALYLCASSLAQPVDEQFFGPGTRLTVL.